This T cell receptor beta chain is from a study of T cell responses to AZD1222 COVID-19 vaccine. Sequencing was performed with immunoSEQ multiplex PCR; in TCRdb, only in-frame clones are kept and a portion is missing. The data contain about 150,000 clones, around 89% of them singletons. In germline, CDR1 is SGDLS, CDR2 YYNGEE. The CDR3 loop spans 14 amino acids. J gave up 4 bases and V 6 bases, and 7 bases lay outside the gene matches. This specimen consisted of peripheral blood, obtained on day 0 of AZD1222 vaccination. The sequence was collected from an adult in good health. The rearrangement links TRBV9 to TRBJ1-3, with 7 positions matching TRBD1. In DNA form, the CDR3 reads TGTGCCAGCAATAAGGGGGCATTCGGAAACACCATATATTTT. This gives the protein CASNKGAFGNTIYF. Full variable domain (outside the CDR3, taken from reference TRBV9 and TRBJ1-3): DSGVTQTPKHLITATGQRVTLRCSPRSGDLSVYWYQQSLDQGLQFLIQYYNGEERAKGNILERFSAQQFPDLHSELNLSSLELGDSALYFCASNKGAFGNTIYFGEGSWLTVV.